The T cell receptor (beta chain) under discussion was sequenced for a study of T cells in Graves' hyperthyroidism and ophthalmopathy. General observations from the study: Model-based prediction identified ophthalmopathy a median around seven months prior to its onset. Most thyroid-expanded clonotypes above 0.001 were also found in blood.

Inclusion characteristics of ophthalmopathy patients comprised a Clinical Activity Score of at least 3, a NOSPECS grade of at least 4, and duration under 3 months. The study left out patients who had uncontrolled infection, other autoimmune disease, pregnancy or lactation. RNA transcripts gave rise to amplified TCR beta CDR3 regions. The study used the HTBI primer set for a first-round RT-PCR of the TCR CDR3. TCRdb reprocessed the multiplex PCR reads with MiXCR, giving one entry per CDR3 protein. Here the sample spans 530,000 or so distinct CDR3 sequences, roughly a quarter being singletons. Trimming at V came to 0 bases and at J to 2 bases, leaving 2 bases not matched to a gene. The CDR3 totals 15 residues. Germline values: CDR1 LNHNV, CDR2 YYDKDF (reference sequence). This clonotype was recorded a few times. Its target is not known.

Sequences were obtained from blood. The sequence derives from a woman in her 30s with Graves' ophthalmopathy. This chain joins TRBV15 and TRBJ2-3; 7 bases align to TRBD2. The CDR3 protein is CATSRELANTDTQYF. The CDR3, as DNA: TGTGCCACCAGCAGAGAACTAGCGAACACAGATACGCAGTATTTT.